A selection of T cell receptor beta chains follows, all from one sample in a study of cytomegalovirus exposure and HLA in healthy donors. Sequencing was performed with immunoSEQ multiplex PCR; in TCRdb, only in-frame clones are kept and a portion is missing. The sample has tens of thousands of clones, approximately 95% seen once. Source material: PBMCs. The receptors here all came from a young woman in good health and CMV-seronegative. Both conserved end residues are part of each CDR3. The D gene is left open where the match is weak. Not all rows give a size; the values are once, few, many and, for expanded clones, a class.

>TRBJ2-1|15|TRBV5-4|TRBD2|NA
CASSLASGRSAEQFF
TGTGCCAGCAGCTTGGCTAGCGGGAGAAGTGCTGAGCAGTTCTTC
>TRBJ2-2|17|TRBV11-3|TRBD2|NA
CASSSLGTSGGTGELFF
TGTGCCAGCAGCTCTTTAGGGACTAGCGGAGGCACCGGGGAGCTGTTTTTT
>TRBJ2-1|14|TRBV4-2|NA|once
CASSQGPASNEQFF
TGTGCCAGCAGCCAAGGGCCAGCGAGCAATGAGCAGTTCTTC
>TRBJ2-7|15|TRBV2|NA|NA
CASRATPTEIYEQYF
TGTGCCAGCAGAGCCACCCCGACAGAGATCTACGAGCAGTACTTC
>TRBJ2-7|14|TRBV7-3|TRBD2|NA
CASSPIAGGNEQYF
TGTGCCAGCAGCCCGATAGCGGGGGGAAACGAGCAGTACTTC
>TRBJ2-7|17|TRBV7-9|TRBD1|few
CASSLPRQGADSYEQYF
TGTGCCAGCAGCTTACCCCGACAGGGGGCGGACTCCTACGAGCAGTACTTC
>TRBJ2-5|15|TRBV6-1|TRBD1|NA
CASNTGTGDGETQYF
TGTGCCAGCAATACCGGGACAGGGGATGGAGAGACCCAGTACTTC
>TRBJ1-1|13|TRBV6-5|TRBD1|NA
CASSRQGNTEAFF
TGTGCCAGCAGCAGACAGGGTAACACTGAAGCTTTCTTT
>TRBJ2-5|14|TRBV2|NA|NA
CASSEAGGRETQYF
TGTGCCAGCAGTGAAGCGGGGGGACGGGAGACCCAGTACTTC
>TRBJ1-5|18|TRBV19|NA|NA
CASSHMGLGGGIDQPQHF
TGTGCCAGTAGTCATATGGGGTTGGGCGGGGGCATCGATCAGCCCCAGCATTTT
>TRBJ2-5|19|TRBV15|TRBD2|once
CATSRDWRLAGGPKETQYF
TGTGCCACCAGCAGAGATTGGCGCTTAGCGGGGGGGCCGAAAGAGACCCAGTACTTC
>TRBJ1-2|14|TRBV19|TRBD1|NA
CASSRGQQNYGYTF
TGTGCCAGTAGTAGGGGACAGCAGAACTATGGCTACACCTTC
>TRBJ1-2|18|TRBV11-2|NA|NA
CASSLDARDGGPNYGYTF
TGTGCCAGCAGCTTAGATGCGAGGGACGGGGGACCCAACTATGGCTACACCTTC
>TRBJ1-1|14|TRBV29-1|NA|NA
CSVYPDSLNTEAFF
TGCAGCGTTTACCCTGACAGCTTGAACACTGAAGCTTTCTTT
>TRBJ2-1|15|TRBV10-2|NA|NA
CASRESAGFYNEQFF
TGCGCCAGCAGAGAGTCTGCGGGGTTTTACAATGAGCAGTTCTTC
>TRBJ2-7|15|TRBV7-2|NA|NA
CASSLGAGDTYEQYF
TGTGCCAGCAGCTTAGGTGCAGGGGACACTTACGAGCAGTACTTC